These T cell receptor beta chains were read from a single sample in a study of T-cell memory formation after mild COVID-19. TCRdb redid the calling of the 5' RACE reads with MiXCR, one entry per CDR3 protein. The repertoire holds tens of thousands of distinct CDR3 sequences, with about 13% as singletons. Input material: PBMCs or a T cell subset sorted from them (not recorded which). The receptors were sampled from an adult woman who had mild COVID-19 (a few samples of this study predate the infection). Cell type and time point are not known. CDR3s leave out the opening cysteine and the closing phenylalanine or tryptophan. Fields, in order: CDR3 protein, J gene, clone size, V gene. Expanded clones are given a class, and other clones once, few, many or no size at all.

cdr3_aa: ASSYSLAGQETQY
j_call: TRBJ2-5
clone_size: many
v_call: TRBV6-5

cdr3_aa: ASSHGTGRSTDTQY
j_call: TRBJ2-3
clone_size: NA
v_call: TRBV7-9

cdr3_aa: ASSYRDGYNEQF
j_call: TRBJ2-1
clone_size: few
v_call: TRBV5-5

cdr3_aa: ASREGPGAFEAF
j_call: TRBJ1-1
clone_size: many
v_call: TRBV5-8

cdr3_aa: ASSQISVALTGPESTQY
j_call: TRBJ2-3
clone_size: NA
v_call: TRBV4-2

cdr3_aa: ASSRTSGEDTQY
j_call: TRBJ2-3
clone_size: NA
v_call: TRBV12-3/TRBV12-4

cdr3_aa: ASSSLTGPANQPQH
j_call: TRBJ1-5
clone_size: few
v_call: TRBV7-9

cdr3_aa: ASSSEDRTQDYGYT
j_call: TRBJ1-2
clone_size: few
v_call: TRBV7-8

cdr3_aa: ASSVADSGGTDTQY
j_call: TRBJ2-3
clone_size: few
v_call: TRBV9

cdr3_aa: ASSLVLTNTEAF
j_call: TRBJ1-1
clone_size: NA
v_call: TRBV7-9

cdr3_aa: ASSQDFGAGEGSYEQY
j_call: TRBJ2-7
clone_size: NA
v_call: TRBV3-1

cdr3_aa: ASTPLRVYEQY
j_call: TRBJ2-7
clone_size: NA
v_call: TRBV5-1

cdr3_aa: ASSPFGGGFSYEQY
j_call: TRBJ2-7
clone_size: few
v_call: TRBV6-5

cdr3_aa: ASSPLVGGDTGELF
j_call: TRBJ2-2
clone_size: NA
v_call: TRBV2

cdr3_aa: ASSYSIGTSVYEQY
j_call: TRBJ2-7
clone_size: NA
v_call: TRBV6-2/TRBV6-3

cdr3_aa: ASSYGQLDGYGYT
j_call: TRBJ1-2
clone_size: few
v_call: TRBV5-4

cdr3_aa: ASSQGVAPTTQY
j_call: TRBJ2-5
clone_size: NA
v_call: TRBV4-1

cdr3_aa: ASSLGASGLRYNEQF
j_call: TRBJ2-1
clone_size: few
v_call: TRBV7-9

cdr3_aa: ASSQVSGELF
j_call: TRBJ2-2
clone_size: NA
v_call: TRBV4-3

cdr3_aa: ASSLVASGTYEQY
j_call: TRBJ2-7
clone_size: few
v_call: TRBV5-5

cdr3_aa: ASSLSGGGPTSEQF
j_call: TRBJ2-1
clone_size: many
v_call: TRBV27

cdr3_aa: ASSLSDTQY
j_call: TRBJ2-3
clone_size: many
v_call: TRBV12-3/TRBV12-4

cdr3_aa: ASSYREEGNTIY
j_call: TRBJ1-3
clone_size: few
v_call: TRBV7-9

cdr3_aa: ASSPSLSPLH
j_call: TRBJ1-6
clone_size: NA
v_call: TRBV28

cdr3_aa: ASSAGEGEQF
j_call: TRBJ2-1
clone_size: few
v_call: TRBV6-4

cdr3_aa: ASSELAAHNEQF
j_call: TRBJ2-1
clone_size: NA
v_call: TRBV9

cdr3_aa: SARPLASASTDTQY
j_call: TRBJ2-3
clone_size: NA
v_call: TRBV20-1

cdr3_aa: ASSLGTGTTNEKLF
j_call: TRBJ1-4
clone_size: NA
v_call: TRBV7-9